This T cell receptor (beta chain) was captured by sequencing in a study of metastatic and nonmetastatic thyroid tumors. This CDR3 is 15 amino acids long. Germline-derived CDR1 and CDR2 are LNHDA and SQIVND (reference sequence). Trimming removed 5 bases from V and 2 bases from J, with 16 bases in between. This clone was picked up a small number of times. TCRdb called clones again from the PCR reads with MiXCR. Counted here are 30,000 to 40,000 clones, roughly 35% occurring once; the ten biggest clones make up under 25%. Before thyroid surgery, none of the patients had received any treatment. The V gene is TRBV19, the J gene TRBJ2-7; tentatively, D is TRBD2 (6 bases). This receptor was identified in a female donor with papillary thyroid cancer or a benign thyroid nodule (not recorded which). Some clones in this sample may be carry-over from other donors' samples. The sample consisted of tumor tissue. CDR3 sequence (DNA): TGTGCCAGTAGTGCCCGAAGGGCGGGGACCTACGAGCAGTACTTC. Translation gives CASSARRAGTYEQYF.